These T cell receptor beta chains were read from a single sample in a study of T cell repertoires in cytomegalovirus infection. These receptors' targets are unknown. TCRdb redid the calling of the reads with MiXCR, one entry per CDR3 protein. The table records about 330,000 distinct CDR3 sequences, just under 35% of them present only once. This specimen consisted of cultured PBMCs, obtained from culture after CMV antigen stimulation. These receptors all come from a human donor in good health (CMV status not recorded). Some clones in this sample may be carry-over from other donors' samples. Both conserved end residues are part of each CDR3.

v_gene,j_gene,CDR3aa
TRBV29-1,TRBJ2-1,CSVGLAGVGYNEQFF
TRBV27,TRBJ1-4,CASSLRGGAREKLFF
TRBV6-5,TRBJ1-4,CASTPGGGSEKLFF
TRBV7-2,TRBJ1-2,CASSDRGLGNYGYTF
TRBV6-2/TRBV6-3,TRBJ1-1,CASSRIPGQGMNTEAFF
TRBV3-1,TRBJ2-5,CASSQDENRVETQYF
TRBV12-3/TRBV12-4,TRBJ2-2,CASSWRDNTGELFF
TRBV19,TRBJ1-6,CASSMGTGNSPLHF
TRBV5-1,TRBJ1-6,CASSLLGEGNSPLHF
TRBV4-3,TRBJ2-3,CASSQGPGTDTQYF
TRBV12-3/TRBV12-4,TRBJ2-1,CASSPLGEQFF
TRBV19,TRBJ1-6,CASSTTGTGINSPLHF
TRBV28,TRBJ2-1,CASSSLLWQFF
TRBV18,TRBJ1-4,CASSPAGRSEKLFF
TRBV20-1,TRBJ2-1,CSVGQGPYNEQFF
TRBV18,TRBJ2-5,CASSPQQGQETQYF
TRBV10-3,TRBJ2-7,CAISEPDRTYEQYF
TRBV20-1,TRBJ2-7,CSAVPGLVEQYF
TRBV20-1,TRBJ1-6,CSARDPGQGEASPLHF
TRBV6-2/TRBV6-3,TRBJ1-1,CASSSSGGDTEAFF
TRBV25-1,TRBJ2-4,CASSDVLAKNIQYF
TRBV6-4,TRBJ1-5,CASSPQGDGQPQHF
TRBV7-9,TRBJ1-2,CASSLSDGYYGYTF
TRBV20-1,TRBJ2-3,CSATEVPTTDTQYF
TRBV9,TRBJ2-5,CASSRGMTSGILGETQYF
TRBV7-8,TRBJ2-5,CASSPSVGSQETQYF
TRBV7-2,TRBJ1-2,CASTRDRLYGGYTF
TRBV7-2,TRBJ2-2,CASSFQTDRTGELFF
TRBV7-2,TRBJ2-1,CASSLGAGNNEQFF
TRBV27,TRBJ2-1,CASSAYRDREQFF
TRBV6-5,TRBJ2-3,CASSRSGQRLGDTQYF
TRBV11-2,TRBJ2-1,CASSLVWLADRGEQFF
TRBV20-1,TRBJ2-3,CSATPMVRSLTDTQYF
TRBV4-3,TRBJ2-1,CASSQDPPQSSLFNEQFF
TRBV19,TRBJ1-1,CASSPPPGPNTEAFF
TRBV6-2/TRBV6-3,TRBJ2-3,CASSYSAGQGVADLGDTQYF
TRBV10-3,TRBJ2-3,CAISEGDRGADTQYF